The 11 T cell receptor beta chains in this list originate from one sample, sequenced in a study of blood T cell repertoires in COVID-19. The assay was immunoSEQ multiplex PCR, and TCRdb's table has in-frame clones only and misses some. The data contain approximately 250,000 clones, more than 80% of them singletons. Sequencing was done on a sample of peripheral blood. The receptor set was obtained from a human donor in a cohort sampled during active COVID-19.

The chain uses TRBV7-9 and TRBJ1-6; 7 bases match TRBD1. Trimming cost V 5 bases and J 8 bases; bases outside gene matches: 9. Germline values: CDR1 SEHNR, CDR2 FQNEAQ (reference sequence). The CDR3 is 15 amino acids. CDR3 nucleotide sequence: TGTGCCAGCAGCCCCAGGGACAGTCTTCATTCACCCCTCCACTTT. Translation gives CASSPRDSLHSPLHF.

This chain uses TRBV15 with TRBJ2-5, with 8 positions matching TRBD1. Germline V gives CDR1 LNHNV, CDR2 YYDKDF (reference sequence). The CDR3 sequence is 15 residues long. V gave up 0 bases and J gave up 5 bases; unmatched junction bases: 5. The CDR3 spells CATSRDQGAVETQYF. DNA for the CDR3: TGTGCCACCAGCAGAGATCAGGGGGCGGTGGAGACCCAGTACTTC.

This clone came up a few times. This chain uses TRBV6-4 with TRBJ2-2; D unclear. The CDR3 length is 16 residues. Trimming took off 0 bases at V and 3 bases at J, with 11 bases between the two ends. The germline V gene has CDR1 MRHNA and CDR2 SNTAGT. The DNA of the CDR3 is TGTGCCAGCAGTGACTCGGGTGAGGATCACACCGGGGAGCTGTTTTTT. Residues: CASSDSGEDHTGELFF.

V is TRBV7-9 and J is TRBJ1-1, with D possibly TRBD1 on 6 matching bases. The V gene's germline CDR1 is SEHNR and CDR2 FQNEAQ (reference sequence). V lost 1 base to trimming and J lost 1 base, with 19 bases between them. The length of the CDR3 is 18 residues. For the CDR3, the DNA is TGTGCCAGCAGCTTAGAAGGCAGCTCCCTAGGGGGGAACACTGAAGCTTTCTTT. This codes for CASSLEGSSLGGNTEAFF.

The chain has TRBV28 and TRBJ2-7; tentatively, D is TRBD1 (6 bases). Germline V CDR1 and CDR2: MDHEN, SYDVKM. This CDR3 comprises 12 residues. The V gene lost 7 bases and the J gene lost 4 bases, with 11 bases spanning the gap. The CDR3 spells CASTTGFYEQYF. CDR3 nucleotides: TGTGCCAGCACAACAGGGTTTTACGAGCAGTACTTC.

The V call is TRBV11-2, the J call TRBJ2-7; 8 bases map to TRBD2. J gave up 2 bases and V 4 bases, and 7 bases lay outside the gene matches. This CDR3 region has 15 residues. Per germline, CDR1 SGHAT and CDR2 FQNNGV. CDR3: CASSSLSGTPYEQYF. CDR3 sequence (DNA): TGTGCCAGCAGCTCCCTTAGCGGGACCCCCTACGAGCAGTACTTC.

This chain joins TRBV10-1 and TRBJ2-1; 8 bases fit TRBD2. The CDR3 loop spans 14 amino acids. CDR1 and CDR2 from the germline V gene are WNHNN and SYGVQD (reference sequence). V lost 8 bases to trimming and J lost 1 base; unmatched junction nucleotides: 4. CDR3 loop: CASGAGESYNEQFF. The CDR3 nucleotides are TGCGCCAGCGGAGCGGGAGAGTCCTACAATGAGCAGTTCTTC.

The genes are TRBV15 and TRBJ2-2; 9 bases are shared with TRBD2. This CDR3 contains 17 residues. The V gene's germline CDR1 is LNHNV and CDR2 YYDKDF (reference sequence). The trim removed 0 bases at V and 9 bases at J, leaving 11 bases unmatched. The CDR3 region is CATSRDRLGGRERELFF. The CDR3 DNA reads TGTGCCACCAGCAGAGATCGGTTGGGCGGGAGGGAGCGGGAGCTGTTTTTT.

As to this clone: The identical CDR3 is also encoded by other nucleotide sequences in the sample. This sequence joins TRBV28 and TRBJ2-7, with a possible D match to TRBD1 (6 bases). Germline V gene data show CDR1 as MDHEN and CDR2 as SYDVKM. V shed 4 bases and J shed 2 bases, with 12 bases lying between them. The length of the CDR3 is 14 residues. The chain's CDR3 is CASSSQGKAYEQYF. As DNA, the CDR3 is TGTGCCAGCAGTTCCCAGGGGAAGGCCTACGAGCAGTACTTC. Using reference TRBV28 and TRBJ2-7 for the parts outside the CDR3, the full variable domain is DVKVTQSSRYLVKRTGEKVFLECVQDMDHENMFWYRQDPGLGLRLIYFSYDVKMKEKGDIPEGYSVSREKKERFSLILESASTNQTSMYLCASSSQGKAYEQYFGPGTRLTVT.

This clone was picked up one time. The rearrangement links TRBV5-4 to TRBJ1-5; D call uncertain. CDR3 size: 13 residues. Trimming removed 4 bases at V and 5 bases at J, with 10 bases between. CDR1 is SGHNT and CDR2 is YYREEE in the germline V gene (reference sequence). DNA for the CDR3: TGTGCCAGCAGCGCGGGTGGGGATCAGCCCCAGCATTTT. Amino acids: CASSAGGDQPQHF.

CDR3 sequence reads: CASYMNTEAFF. DNA of the CDR3: TGTGCCAGTTACATGAACACTGAAGCTTTCTTT. V gene TRBV28 combines with J gene TRBJ1-1; D unresolved. V was trimmed by 9 bases and J by 0 bases, leaving 5 bases between them. Germline V gene sequence: CDR1 MDHEN, CDR2 SYDVKM. This CDR3 contains 11 residues.